This T cell receptor beta chain originates from a study of molecular identifiers for immune sequencing clone quantification. Previously described methods and listed TCR primers were employed for the bulk TCR libraries. TCRdb reprocessed the PCR reads via MiXCR and lists one record per CDR3 protein. Of 350,000 or so distinct CDR3 sequences listed, about a fifth are singletons. A CD8+CD4-CCR7+CD45RA+ gate was used to sort naive CD8 T cells. V was shortened by 11 bases and J by 7 bases, with 21 bases between the two germline ends. Germline CDR1 is MNHGY and CDR2 is SAAAGT. The CDR3 is 14 amino acids. This TCR derives from a human donor in good health. Some libraries in this study had Jurkat cell RNA spiked in. The chain employs TRBV6-8 and TRBJ2-1; a possible D gene is TRBD2 (5 bases). Sequencing used naive CD8+ T cells from blood, with Jurkat cell RNA spiked in. Subset in this sample: FACS-sorted CD8+CD4-CCR7+CD45RA+ naive T cells. CDR3: CACLLAAPRNEQFF. CDR3 sequence (DNA): TGTGCCTGCCTTCTAGCAGCCCCTAGGAATGAGCAGTTCTTC.